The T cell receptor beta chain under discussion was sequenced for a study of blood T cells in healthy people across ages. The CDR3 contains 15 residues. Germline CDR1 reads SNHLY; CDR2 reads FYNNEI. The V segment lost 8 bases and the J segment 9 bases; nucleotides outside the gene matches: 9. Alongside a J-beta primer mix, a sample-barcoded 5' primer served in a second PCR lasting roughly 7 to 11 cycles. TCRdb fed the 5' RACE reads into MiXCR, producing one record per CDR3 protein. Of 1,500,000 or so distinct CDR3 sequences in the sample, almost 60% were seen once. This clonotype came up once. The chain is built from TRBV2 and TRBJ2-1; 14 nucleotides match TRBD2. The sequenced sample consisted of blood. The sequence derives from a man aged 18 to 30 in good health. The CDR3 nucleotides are TGTGCCAGCCAAGGACTAGCGGGGGGTCGGGGTGAGCAGTTCTTC. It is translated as CASQGLAGGRGEQFF.